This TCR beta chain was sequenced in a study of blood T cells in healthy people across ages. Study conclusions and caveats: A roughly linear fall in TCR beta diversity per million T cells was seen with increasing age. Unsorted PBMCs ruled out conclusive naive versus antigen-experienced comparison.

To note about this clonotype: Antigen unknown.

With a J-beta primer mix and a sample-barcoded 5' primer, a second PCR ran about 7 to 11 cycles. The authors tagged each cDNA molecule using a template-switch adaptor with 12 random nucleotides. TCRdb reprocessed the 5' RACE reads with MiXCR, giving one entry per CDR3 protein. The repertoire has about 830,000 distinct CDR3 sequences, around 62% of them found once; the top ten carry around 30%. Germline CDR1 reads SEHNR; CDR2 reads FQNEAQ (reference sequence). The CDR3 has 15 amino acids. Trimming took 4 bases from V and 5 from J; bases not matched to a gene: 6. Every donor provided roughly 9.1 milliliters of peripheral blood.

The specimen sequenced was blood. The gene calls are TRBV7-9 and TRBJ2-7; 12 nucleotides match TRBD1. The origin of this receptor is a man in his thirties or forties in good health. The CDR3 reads CASSWGTGGFNEQYF. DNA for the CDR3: TGTGCCAGCAGCTGGGGGACAGGGGGCTTCAACGAGCAGTACTTC.